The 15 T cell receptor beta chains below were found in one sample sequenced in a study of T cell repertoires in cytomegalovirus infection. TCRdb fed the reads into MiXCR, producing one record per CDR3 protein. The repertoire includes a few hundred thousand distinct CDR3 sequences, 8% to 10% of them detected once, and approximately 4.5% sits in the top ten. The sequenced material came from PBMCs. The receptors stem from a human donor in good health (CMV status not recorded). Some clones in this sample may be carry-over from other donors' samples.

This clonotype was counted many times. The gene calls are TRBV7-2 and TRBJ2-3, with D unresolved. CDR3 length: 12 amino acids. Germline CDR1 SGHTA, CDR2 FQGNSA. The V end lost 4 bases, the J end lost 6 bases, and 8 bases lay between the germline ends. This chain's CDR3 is CASSSLSDTQYF. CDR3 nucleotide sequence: TGTGCCAGCAGCTCTCTCAGCGATACGCAGTATTTT.

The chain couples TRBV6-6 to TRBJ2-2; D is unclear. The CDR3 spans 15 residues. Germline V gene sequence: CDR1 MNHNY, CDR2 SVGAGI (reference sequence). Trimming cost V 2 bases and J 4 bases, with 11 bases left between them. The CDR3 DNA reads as TGTGCCAGCAGTTACCCGGCCGGCGGCACCGGGGAGCTGTTTTTT. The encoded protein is CASSYPAGGTGELFF.

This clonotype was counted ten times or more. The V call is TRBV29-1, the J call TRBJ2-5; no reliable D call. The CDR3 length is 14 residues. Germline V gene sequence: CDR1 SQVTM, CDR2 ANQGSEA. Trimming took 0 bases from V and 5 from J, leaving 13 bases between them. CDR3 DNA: TGCAGCGTTGAAGAGGCCACAGCCCTTGAGACCCAGTACTTC. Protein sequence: CSVEEATALETQYF.

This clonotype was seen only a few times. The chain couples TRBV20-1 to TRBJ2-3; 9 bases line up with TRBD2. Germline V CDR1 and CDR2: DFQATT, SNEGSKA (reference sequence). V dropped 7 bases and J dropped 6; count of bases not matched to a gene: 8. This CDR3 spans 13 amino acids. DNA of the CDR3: TGCAGTGGTCTACTAGCGGGTCAGGATACGCAGTATTTT. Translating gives CSGLLAGQDTQYF.

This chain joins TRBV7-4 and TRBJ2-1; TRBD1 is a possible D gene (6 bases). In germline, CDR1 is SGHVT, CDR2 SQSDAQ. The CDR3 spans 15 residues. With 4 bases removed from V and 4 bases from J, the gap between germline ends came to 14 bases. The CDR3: CASSYVRGGYNEQFF. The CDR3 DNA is TGTGCCAGCAGCTATGTCCGAGGGGGATACAATGAGCAGTTCTTC.

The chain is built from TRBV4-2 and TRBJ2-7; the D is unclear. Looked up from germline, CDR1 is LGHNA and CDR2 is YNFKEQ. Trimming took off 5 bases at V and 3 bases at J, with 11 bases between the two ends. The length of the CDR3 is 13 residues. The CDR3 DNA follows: TGTGCCAGCAGCTCCGACCGACACTACGAGCAGTACTTC. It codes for CASSSDRHYEQYF.

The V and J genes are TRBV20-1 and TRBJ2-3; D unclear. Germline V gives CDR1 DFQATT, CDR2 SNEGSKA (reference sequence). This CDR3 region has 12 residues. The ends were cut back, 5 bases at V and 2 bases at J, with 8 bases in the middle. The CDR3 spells CSAFHHTDTQYF. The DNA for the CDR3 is TGCAGTGCTTTTCATCACACAGATACGCAGTATTTT.

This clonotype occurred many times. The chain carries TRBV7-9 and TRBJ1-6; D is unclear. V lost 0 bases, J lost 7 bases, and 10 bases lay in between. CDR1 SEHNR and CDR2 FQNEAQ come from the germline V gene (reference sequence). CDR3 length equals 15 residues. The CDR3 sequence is CASSLAGGQNSPLHF. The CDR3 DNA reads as TGTGCCAGCAGCTTAGCGGGAGGGCAGAATTCACCCCTCCACTTT.

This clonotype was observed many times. The CDR3 protein is CASSQSPRRPKNIQYF. The CDR3 bases are TGCGCCAGCAGTCAATCGCCCAGGCGCCCTAAAAACATTCAGTACTTC. This chain uses TRBV23-1 with TRBJ2-4; D remains unclear. TRBV23-1 is an ORF; its function is uncertain. Trimming removed 0 bases at V and 4 bases at J, with 13 bases between. The CDR3 covers 16 residues.

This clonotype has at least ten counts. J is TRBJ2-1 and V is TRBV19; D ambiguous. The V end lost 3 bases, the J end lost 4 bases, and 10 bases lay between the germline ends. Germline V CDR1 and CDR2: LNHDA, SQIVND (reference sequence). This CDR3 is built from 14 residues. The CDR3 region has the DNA TGTGCCAGTAGTATCTTAGCAAATTACAATGAGCAGTTCTTC. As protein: CASSILANYNEQFF.

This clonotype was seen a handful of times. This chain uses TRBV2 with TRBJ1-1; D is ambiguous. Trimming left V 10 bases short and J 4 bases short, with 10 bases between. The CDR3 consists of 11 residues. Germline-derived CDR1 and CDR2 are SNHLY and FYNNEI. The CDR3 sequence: CATRISTEAFF. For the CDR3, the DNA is TGTGCCACCAGAATATCCACTGAAGCTTTCTTT.

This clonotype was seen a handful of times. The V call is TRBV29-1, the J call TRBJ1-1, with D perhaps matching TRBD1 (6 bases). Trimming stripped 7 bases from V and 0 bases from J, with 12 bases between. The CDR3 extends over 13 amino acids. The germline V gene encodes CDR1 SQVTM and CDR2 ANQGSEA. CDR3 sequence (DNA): TGCAGCGCTACGGGACACCTGAACACTGAAGCTTTCTTT. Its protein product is CSATGHLNTEAFF.

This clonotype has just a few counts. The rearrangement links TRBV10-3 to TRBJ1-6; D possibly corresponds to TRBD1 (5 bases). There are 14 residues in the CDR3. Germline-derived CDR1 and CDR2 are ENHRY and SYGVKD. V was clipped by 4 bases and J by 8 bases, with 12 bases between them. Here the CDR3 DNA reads TGTGCCATCAGTGTTAGGGGAGATTATTCACCCCTCCACTTT. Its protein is CAISVRGDYSPLHF.

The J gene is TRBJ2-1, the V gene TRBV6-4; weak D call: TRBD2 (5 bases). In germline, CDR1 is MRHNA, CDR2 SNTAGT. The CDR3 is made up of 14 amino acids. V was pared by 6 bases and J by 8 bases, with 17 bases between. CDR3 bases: TGTGCCAGCAGCCTCTTGGGGAGACGTGATGAGCAGTTCTTC. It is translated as CASSLLGRRDEQFF.

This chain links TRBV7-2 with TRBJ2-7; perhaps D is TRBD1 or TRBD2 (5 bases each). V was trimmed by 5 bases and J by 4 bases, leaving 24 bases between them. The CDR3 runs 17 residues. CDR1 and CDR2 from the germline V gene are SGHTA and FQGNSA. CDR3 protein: CASSNPPRPGRRYEQYF. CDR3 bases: TGTGCCAGCAGCAACCCGCCTAGGCCGGGACGTAGGTACGAGCAGTACTTC.